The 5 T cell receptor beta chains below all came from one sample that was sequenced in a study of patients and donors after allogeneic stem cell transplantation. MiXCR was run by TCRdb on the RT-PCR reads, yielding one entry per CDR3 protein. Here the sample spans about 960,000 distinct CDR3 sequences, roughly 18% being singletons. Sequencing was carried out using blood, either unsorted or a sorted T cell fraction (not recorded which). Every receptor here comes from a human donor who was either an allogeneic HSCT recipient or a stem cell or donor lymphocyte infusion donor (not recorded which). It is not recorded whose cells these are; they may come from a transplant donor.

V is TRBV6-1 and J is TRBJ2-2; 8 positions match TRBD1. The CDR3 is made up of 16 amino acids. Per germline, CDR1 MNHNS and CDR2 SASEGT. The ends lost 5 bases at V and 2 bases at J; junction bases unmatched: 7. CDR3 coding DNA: TGTGCCAGCAGTAGACAGGGGAACAGCAACACCGGGGAGCTGTTTTTT. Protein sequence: CASSRQGNSNTGELFF.

CDR3 amino acids: CATSDQGAGNTEAFF. The CDR3 nucleotides are TGTGCCACCAGTGATCAGGGGGCCGGGAACACTGAAGCTTTCTTT. The rearrangement links TRBV24-1 to TRBJ1-1; 8 bases are a match to TRBD1. The trim removed 3 bases at V and 1 base at J, leaving 3 bases unmatched. From germline, CDR1 is KGHDR and CDR2 SFDVKD. The CDR3 length is 15 residues.

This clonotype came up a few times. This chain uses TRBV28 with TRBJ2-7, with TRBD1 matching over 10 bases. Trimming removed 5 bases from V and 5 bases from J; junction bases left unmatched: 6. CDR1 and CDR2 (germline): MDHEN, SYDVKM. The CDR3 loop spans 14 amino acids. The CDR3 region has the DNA TGTGCCAGCAGTGCCCGGGACAGGGGCCACGAGCAGTACTTC. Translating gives CASSARDRGHEQYF.

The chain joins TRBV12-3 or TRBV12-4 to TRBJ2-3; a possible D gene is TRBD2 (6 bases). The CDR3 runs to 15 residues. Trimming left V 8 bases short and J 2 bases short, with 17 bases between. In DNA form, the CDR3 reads TGTGCCAGCCGAGTCCTGCGGGGCCCCACAGATACGCAGTATTTT. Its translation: CASRVLRGPTDTQYF.

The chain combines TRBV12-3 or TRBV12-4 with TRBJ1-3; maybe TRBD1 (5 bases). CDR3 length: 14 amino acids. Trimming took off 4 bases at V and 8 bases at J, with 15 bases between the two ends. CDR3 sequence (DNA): TGTGCCAGCAGTTCGCCCTCTAGGGGAGACACCATATATTTT. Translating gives CASSSPSRGDTIYF.